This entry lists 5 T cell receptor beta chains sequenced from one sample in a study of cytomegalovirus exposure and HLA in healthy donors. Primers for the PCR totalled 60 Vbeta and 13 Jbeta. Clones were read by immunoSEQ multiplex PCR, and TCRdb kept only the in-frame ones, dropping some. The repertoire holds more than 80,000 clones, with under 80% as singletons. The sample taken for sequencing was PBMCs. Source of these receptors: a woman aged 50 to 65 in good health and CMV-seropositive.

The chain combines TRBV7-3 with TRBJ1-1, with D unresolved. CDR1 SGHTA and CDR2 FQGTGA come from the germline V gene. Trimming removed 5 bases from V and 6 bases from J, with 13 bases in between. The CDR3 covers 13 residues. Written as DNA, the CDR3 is TGTGCCAGCAGCCTCCAGAACGGGGCTGAAGCTTTCTTT. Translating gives CASSLQNGAEAFF.

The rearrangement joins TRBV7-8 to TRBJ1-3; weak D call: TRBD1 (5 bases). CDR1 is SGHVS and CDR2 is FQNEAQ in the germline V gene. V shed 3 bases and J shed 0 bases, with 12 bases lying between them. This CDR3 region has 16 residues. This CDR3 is CASSFSRDGSGNTIYF. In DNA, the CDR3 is TGTGCCAGCAGCTTCTCCAGGGATGGCTCTGGAAACACCATATATTTT.

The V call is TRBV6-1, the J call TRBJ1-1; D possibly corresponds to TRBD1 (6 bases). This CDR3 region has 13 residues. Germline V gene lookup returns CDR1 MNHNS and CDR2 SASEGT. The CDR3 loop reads CAGGGGARTEAFF. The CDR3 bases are TGTGCGGGCGGGGGGGGCGCAAGGACTGAAGCTTTCTTT.

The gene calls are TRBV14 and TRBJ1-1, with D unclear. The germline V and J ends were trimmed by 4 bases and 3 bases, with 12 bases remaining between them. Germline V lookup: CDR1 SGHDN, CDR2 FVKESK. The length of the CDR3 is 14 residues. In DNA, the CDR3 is TGTGCCAGCAGCCCTCAACGGGGTTACACTGAAGCTTTCTTT. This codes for CASSPQRGYTEAFF. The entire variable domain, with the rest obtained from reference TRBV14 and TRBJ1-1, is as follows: EAGVTQFPSHSVIEKGQTVTLRCDPISGHDNLYWYRRVMGKEIKFLLHFVKESKQDESGMPNNRFLAERTGGTYSTLKVQPAELEDSGVYFCASSPQRGYTEAFFGQGTRLTVV.

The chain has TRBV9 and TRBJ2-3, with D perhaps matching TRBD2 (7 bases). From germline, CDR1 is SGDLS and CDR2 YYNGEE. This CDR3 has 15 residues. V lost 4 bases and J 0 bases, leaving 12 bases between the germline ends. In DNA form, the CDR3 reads TGTGCCAGCAGCAACTGGGGGGGCAGCACAGATACGCAGTATTTT. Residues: CASSNWGGSTDTQYF.